This T cell receptor (beta chain) was sequenced for a study of cytomegalovirus exposure and HLA in healthy donors. With V trimmed by 1 base and J by 4 bases, 6 bases remained unmatched. The CDR3 consists of 16 residues. Germline V gene data show CDR1 as SGHDN and CDR2 as FVKESK. A few counts support this clone. Its antigen is currently unknown. Study conclusions and caveats: By HLA locus, TCR association rates varied in a later analysis, with DRB1 showing the most and HLA-C the fewest.

Unrecorded immune exposure was likely among donors, who were nominally healthy when sampled. The study ran its PCR with 60 Vbeta and 13 Jbeta primers. TCRdb keeps only in-frame clones here, not all; method: immunoSEQ multiplex PCR. The data contain fewer than 55,000 clones, about 60% of them singletons. The sample was PBMCs. The chain uses TRBV14 and TRBJ2-5, with 10 bases lining up with TRBD2. The receptor was derived from a man in his sixties in good health and CMV-seropositive. CDR3 amino acids: CASSQARTSGTETQYF. CDR3 DNA: TGTGCCAGCAGCCAAGCCCGAACTAGCGGGACAGAGACCCAGTACTTC.